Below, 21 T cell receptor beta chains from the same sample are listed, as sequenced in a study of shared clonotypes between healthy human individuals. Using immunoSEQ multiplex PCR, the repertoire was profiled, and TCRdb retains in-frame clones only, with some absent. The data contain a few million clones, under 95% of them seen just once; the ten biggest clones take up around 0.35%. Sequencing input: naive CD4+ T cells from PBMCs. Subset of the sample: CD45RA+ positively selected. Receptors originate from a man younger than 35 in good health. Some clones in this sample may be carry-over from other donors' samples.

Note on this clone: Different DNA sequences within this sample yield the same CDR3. This CDR3 is CASSLERGAEAFF. The CDR3 bases are TGTGCCAGCAGCTTAGAGAGGGGGGCTGAAGCTTTCTTT. The chain employs TRBV7-2 and TRBJ1-1; tentatively, D is TRBD1 (6 bases). Trimming pared 1 base from V and 6 bases from J, leaving 9 bases between. This CDR3 has 13 amino acids. Germline assignment: CDR1 SGHTA and CDR2 FQGNSA.

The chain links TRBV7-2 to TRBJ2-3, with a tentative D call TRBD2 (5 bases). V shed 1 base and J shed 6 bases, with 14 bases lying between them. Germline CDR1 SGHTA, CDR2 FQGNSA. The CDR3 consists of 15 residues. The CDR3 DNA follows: TGTGCCAGCAGCTTAGGGAGCGGATCGATGGATACGCAGTATTTT. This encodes CASSLGSGSMDTQYF. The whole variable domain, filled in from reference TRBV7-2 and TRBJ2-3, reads GAGVSQSPSNKVTEKGKDVELRCDPISGHTALYWYRQSLGQGLEFLIYFQGNSAPDKSGLPSDRFSAERTGGSVSTLTIQRTQQEDSAVYLCASSLGSGSMDTQYFGPGTRLTVL.

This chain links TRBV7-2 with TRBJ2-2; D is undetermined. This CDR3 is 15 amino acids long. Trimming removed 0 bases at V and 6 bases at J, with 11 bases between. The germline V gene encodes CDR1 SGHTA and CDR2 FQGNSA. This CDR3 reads CASSLAGGRAGELFF. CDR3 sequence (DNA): TGTGCCAGCAGCTTAGCGGGTGGTAGAGCCGGGGAGCTGTTTTTT. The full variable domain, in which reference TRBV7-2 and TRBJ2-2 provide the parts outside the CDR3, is GAGVSQSPSNKVTEKGKDVELRCDPISGHTALYWYRQSLGQGLEFLIYFQGNSAPDKSGLPSDRFSAERTGGSVSTLTIQRTQQEDSAVYLCASSLAGGRAGELFFGEGSRLTVL.

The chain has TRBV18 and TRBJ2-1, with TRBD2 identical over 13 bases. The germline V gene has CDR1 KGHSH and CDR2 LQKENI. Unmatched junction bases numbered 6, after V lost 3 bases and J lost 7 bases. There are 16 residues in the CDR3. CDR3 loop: CASSPTGTSGINEQFF. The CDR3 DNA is TGTGCCAGCTCACCGACCGGGACTAGCGGGATAAATGAGCAGTTCTTC.

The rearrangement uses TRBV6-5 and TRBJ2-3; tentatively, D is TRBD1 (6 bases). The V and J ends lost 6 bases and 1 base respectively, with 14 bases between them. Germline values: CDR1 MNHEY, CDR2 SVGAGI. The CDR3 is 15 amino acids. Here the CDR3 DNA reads TGTGCCAGCAGGTTCAGGGGAGAGGGCACAGATACGCAGTATTTT. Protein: CASRFRGEGTDTQYF.

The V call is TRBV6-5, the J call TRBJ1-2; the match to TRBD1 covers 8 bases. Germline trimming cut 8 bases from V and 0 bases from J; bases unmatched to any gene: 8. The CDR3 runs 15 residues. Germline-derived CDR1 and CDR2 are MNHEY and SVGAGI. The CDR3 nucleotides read TGTGCCAGCCGCAGGGGGCGCTTGCCTAACTATGGCTACACCTTC. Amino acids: CASRRGRLPNYGYTF.

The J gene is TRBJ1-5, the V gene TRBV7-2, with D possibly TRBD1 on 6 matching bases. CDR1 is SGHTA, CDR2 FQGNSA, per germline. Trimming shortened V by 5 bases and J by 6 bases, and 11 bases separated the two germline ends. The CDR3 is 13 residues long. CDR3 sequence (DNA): TGTGCCAGCAGCAAGGGGGGTAGTCAGCCCCAGCATTTT. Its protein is CASSKGGSQPQHF.

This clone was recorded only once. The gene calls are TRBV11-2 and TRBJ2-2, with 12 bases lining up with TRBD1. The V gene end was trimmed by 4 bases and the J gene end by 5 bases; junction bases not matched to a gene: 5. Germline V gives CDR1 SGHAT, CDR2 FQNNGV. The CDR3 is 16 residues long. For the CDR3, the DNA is TGTGCCAGCAGCTCCCGGGACAGGGGGCGAACCGGGGAGCTGTTTTTT. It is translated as CASSSRDRGRTGELFF. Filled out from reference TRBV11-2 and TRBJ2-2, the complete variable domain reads EAGVAQSPRYKIIEKRQSVAFWCNPISGHATLYWYQQILGQGPKLLIQFQNNGVVDDSQLPKDRFSAERLKGVDSTLKIQPAKLEDSAVYLCASSSRDRGRTGELFFGEGSRLTVL.

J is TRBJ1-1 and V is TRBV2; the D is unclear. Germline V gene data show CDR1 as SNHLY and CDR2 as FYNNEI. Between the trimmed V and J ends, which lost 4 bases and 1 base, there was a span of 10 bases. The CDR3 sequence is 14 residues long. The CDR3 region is CASSAHSSNTEAFF. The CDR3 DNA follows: TGTGCCAGCAGTGCCCACAGCTCGAACACTGAAGCTTTCTTT.

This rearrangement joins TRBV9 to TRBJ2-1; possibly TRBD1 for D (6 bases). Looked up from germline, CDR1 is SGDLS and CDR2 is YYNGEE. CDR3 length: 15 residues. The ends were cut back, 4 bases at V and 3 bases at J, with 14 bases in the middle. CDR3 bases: TGTGCCAGCAGCCGCGAGGGGGACGTCTACAATGAGCAGTTCTTC. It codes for CASSREGDVYNEQFF.

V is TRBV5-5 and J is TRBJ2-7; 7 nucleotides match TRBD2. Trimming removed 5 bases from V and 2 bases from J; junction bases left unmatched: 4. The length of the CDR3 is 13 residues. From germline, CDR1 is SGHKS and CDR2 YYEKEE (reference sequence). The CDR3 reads CASRRGGTYEQYF. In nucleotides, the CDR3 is TGTGCCAGCAGACGGGGAGGGACCTACGAGCAGTACTTC.

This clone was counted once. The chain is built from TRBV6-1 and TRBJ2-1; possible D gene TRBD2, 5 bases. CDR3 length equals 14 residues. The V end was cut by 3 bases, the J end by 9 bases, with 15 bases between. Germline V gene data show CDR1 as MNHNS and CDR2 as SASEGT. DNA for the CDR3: TGTGCCAGCAGTGATCGGGTCGGGAACGGTGAGCAGTTCTTC. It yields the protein CASSDRVGNGEQFF.

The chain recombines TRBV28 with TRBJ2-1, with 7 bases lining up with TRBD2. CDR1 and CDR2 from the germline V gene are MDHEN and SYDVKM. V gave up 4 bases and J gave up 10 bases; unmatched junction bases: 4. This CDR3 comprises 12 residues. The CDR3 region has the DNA TGTGCCAGCAGTTCTGGGACTACGGAGCAGTTCTTC. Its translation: CASSSGTTEQFF.

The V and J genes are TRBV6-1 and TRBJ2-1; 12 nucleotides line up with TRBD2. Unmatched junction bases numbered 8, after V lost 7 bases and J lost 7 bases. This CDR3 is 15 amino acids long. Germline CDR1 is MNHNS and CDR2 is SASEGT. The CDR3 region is CASIQTSGSDNEQFF. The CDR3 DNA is TGTGCCAGCATCCAGACTAGCGGGAGCGATAATGAGCAGTTCTTC.

CDR3 in DNA: TGTGCCAGCAGCTCCCTTGGAATGCAGCAGTACTTC. It codes for CASSSLGMQQYF. The chain employs TRBV13 and TRBJ2-7, with D unresolved. The CDR3 loop spans 12 amino acids. In germline, CDR1 is PRHDT, CDR2 FYEKMQ (reference sequence). V lost 4 bases and J lost 8, with 12 bases in between.

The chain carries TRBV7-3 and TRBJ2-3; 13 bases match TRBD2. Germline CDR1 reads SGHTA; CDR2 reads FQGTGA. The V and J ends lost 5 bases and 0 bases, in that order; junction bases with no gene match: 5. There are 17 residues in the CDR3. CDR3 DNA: TGTGCCAGCAGCCAAGGACTAGCGGGAGTGAGCACAGATACGCAGTATTTT. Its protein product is CASSQGLAGVSTDTQYF.

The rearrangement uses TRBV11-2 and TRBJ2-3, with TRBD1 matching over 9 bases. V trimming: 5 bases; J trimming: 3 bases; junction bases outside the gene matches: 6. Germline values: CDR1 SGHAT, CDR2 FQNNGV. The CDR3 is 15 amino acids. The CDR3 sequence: CASSRQQGATDTQYF. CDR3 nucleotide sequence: TGTGCCAGCAGCCGACAACAGGGGGCAACAGATACGCAGTATTTT.

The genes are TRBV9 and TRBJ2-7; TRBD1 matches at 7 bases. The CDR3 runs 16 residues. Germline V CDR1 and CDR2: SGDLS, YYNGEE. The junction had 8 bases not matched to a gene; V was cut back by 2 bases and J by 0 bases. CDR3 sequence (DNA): TGTGCCAGCAGCGTTAATCCTCGGGACAGCTCCTACGAGCAGTACTTC. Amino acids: CASSVNPRDSSYEQYF.

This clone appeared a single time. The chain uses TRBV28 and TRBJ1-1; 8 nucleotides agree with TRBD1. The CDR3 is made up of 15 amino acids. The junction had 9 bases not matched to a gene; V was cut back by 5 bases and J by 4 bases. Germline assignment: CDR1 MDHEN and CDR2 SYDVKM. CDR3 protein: CASSPLGQGSTEAFF. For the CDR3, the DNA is TGTGCCAGCAGTCCTCTAGGACAGGGAAGCACTGAAGCTTTCTTT.

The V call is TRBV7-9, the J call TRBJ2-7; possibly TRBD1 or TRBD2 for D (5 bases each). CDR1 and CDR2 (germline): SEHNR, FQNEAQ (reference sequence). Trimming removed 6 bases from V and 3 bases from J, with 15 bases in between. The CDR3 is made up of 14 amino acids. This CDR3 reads CASSPRGGVYEQYF. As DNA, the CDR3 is TGTGCCAGCAGTCCCCGGGGCGGAGTCTACGAGCAGTACTTC.

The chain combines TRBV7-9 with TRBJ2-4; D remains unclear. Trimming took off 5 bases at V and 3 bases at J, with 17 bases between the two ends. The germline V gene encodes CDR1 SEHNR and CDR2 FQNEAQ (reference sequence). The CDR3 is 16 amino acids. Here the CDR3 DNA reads TGTGCCAGCAGCCCAGTGGTGGGGTTGGGCAAAAACATTCAGTACTTC. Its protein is CASSPVVGLGKNIQYF.